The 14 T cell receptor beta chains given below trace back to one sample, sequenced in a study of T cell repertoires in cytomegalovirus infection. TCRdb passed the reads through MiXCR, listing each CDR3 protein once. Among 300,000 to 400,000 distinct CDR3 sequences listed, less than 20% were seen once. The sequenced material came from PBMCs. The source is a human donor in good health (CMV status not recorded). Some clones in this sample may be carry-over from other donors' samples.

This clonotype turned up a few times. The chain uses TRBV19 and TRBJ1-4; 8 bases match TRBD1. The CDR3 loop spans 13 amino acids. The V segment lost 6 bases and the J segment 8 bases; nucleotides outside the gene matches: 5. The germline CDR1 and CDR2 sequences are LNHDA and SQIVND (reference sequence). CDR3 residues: CASSPTGVEKLFF. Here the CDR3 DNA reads TGTGCCAGTAGCCCGACAGGGGTCGAAAAACTGTTTTTT.

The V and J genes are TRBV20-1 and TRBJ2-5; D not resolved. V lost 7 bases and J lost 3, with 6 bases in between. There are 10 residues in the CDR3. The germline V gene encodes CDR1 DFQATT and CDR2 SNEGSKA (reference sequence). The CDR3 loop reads CSVVEETQYF. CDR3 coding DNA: TGCAGTGTGGTCGAAGAGACCCAGTACTTC.

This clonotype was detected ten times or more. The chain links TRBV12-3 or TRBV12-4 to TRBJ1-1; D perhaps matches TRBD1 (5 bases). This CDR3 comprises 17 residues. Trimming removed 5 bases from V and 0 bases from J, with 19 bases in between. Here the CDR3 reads CASSRRLDSLMNTEAFF. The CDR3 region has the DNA TGTGCCAGCAGTCGACGGTTAGACAGCCTCATGAACACTGAAGCTTTCTTT.

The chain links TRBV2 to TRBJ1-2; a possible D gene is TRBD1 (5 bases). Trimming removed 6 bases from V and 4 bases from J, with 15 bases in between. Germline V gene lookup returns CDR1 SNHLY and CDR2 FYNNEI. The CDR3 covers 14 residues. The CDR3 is CASSTGPTSYGYTF. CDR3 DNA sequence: TGTGCCAGCAGCACAGGCCCTACCTCCTATGGCTACACCTTC.

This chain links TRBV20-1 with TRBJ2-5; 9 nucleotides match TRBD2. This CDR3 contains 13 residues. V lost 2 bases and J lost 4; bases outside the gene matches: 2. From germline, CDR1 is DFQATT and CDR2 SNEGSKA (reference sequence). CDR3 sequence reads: CSARPGLAETQYF. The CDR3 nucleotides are TGCAGTGCTAGACCGGGACTAGCAGAGACCCAGTACTTC.

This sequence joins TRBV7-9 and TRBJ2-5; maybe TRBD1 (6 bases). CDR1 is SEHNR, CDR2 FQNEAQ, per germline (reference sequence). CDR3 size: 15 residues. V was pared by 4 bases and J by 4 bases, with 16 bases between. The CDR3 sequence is CASSSFSARGETQYF. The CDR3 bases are TGTGCCAGCAGCTCATTCTCCGCCAGGGGAGAGACCCAGTACTTC.

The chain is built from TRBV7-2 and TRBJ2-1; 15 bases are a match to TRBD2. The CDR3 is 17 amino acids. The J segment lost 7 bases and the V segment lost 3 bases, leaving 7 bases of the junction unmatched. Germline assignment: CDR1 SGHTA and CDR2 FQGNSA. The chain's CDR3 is CASSFFPGLAGGNEQFF. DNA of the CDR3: TGTGCCAGCAGCTTTTTCCCAGGACTAGCGGGGGGGAATGAGCAGTTCTTC.

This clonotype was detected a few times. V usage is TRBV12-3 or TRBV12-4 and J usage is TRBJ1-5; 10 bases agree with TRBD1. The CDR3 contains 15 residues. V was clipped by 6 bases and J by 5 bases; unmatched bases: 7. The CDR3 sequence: CASRSGQGYDQPQHF. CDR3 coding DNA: TGTGCCAGCAGGTCGGGACAGGGGTACGATCAGCCCCAGCATTTT.

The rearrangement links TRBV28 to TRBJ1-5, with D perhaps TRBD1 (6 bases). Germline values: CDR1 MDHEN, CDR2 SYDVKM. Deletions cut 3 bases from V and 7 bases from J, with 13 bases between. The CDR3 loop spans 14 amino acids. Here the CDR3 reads CASSLVQGGQPQHF. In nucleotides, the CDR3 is TGTGCCAGCAGTTTGGTACAGGGTGGACAGCCCCAGCATTTT.

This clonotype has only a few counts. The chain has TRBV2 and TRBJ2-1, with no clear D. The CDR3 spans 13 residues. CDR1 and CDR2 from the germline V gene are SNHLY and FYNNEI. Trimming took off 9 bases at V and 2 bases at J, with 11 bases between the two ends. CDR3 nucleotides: TGTGCCAGAGGCGCGAACGCCTACAATGAGCAGTTCTTC. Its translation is CARGANAYNEQFF.

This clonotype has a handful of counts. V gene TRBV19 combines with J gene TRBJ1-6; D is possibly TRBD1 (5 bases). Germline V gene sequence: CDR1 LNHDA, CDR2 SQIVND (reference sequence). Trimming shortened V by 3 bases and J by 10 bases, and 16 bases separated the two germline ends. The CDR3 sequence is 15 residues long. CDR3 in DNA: TGTGCCAGTAGTATCTTCTCGGGGGTTGACTCACCCCTCCACTTT. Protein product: CASSIFSGVDSPLHF.

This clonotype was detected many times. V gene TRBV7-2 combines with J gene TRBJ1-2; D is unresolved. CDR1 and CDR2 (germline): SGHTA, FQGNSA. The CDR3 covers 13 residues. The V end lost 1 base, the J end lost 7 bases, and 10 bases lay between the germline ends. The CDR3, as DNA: TGTGCCAGCAGCTTAGAAGGGTTCCTTGGCTACACCTTC. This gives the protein CASSLEGFLGYTF.

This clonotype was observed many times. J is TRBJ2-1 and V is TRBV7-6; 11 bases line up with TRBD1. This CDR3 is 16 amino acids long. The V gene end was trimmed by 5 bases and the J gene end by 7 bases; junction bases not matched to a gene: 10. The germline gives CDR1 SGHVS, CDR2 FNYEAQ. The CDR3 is CASSPSGTGGWNEQFF. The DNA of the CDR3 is TGTGCCAGCAGCCCATCCGGGACAGGGGGTTGGAATGAGCAGTTCTTC.

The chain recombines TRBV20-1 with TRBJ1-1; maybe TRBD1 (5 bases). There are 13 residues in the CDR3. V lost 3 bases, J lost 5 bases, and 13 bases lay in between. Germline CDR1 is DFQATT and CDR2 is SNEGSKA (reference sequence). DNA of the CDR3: TGCAGTGCTAGGACCTCGTGGGGGACTGAAGCTTTCTTT. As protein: CSARTSWGTEAFF.